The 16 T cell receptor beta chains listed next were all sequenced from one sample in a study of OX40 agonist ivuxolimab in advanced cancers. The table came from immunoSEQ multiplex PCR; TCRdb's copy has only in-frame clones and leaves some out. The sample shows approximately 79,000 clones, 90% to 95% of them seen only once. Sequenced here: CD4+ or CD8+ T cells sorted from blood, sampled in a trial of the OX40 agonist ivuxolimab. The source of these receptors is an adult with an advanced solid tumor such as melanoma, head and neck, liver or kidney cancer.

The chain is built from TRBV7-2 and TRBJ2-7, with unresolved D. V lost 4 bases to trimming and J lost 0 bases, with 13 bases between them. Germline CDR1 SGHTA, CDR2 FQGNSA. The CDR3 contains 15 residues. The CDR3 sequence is CASSWRFASSYEQYF. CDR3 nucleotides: TGTGCCAGCAGCTGGCGGTTCGCTAGCTCCTACGAGCAGTACTTC.

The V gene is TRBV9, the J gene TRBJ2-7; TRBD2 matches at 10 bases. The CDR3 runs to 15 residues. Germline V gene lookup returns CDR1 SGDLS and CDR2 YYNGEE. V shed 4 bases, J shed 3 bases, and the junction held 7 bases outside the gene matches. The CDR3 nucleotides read TGTGCCAGCAGCCAAGGACTAGCGGCCAGCTACGAGCAGTACTTC. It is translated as CASSQGLAASYEQYF.

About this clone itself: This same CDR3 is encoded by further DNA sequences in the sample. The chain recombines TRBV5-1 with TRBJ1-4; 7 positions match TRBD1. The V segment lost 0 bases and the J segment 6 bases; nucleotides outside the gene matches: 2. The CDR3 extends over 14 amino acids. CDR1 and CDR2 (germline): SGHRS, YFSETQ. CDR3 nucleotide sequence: TGCGCCAGCAGCTTGGGGCAGGGGGATGAAAAACTGTTTTTT. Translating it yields CASSLGQGDEKLFF.

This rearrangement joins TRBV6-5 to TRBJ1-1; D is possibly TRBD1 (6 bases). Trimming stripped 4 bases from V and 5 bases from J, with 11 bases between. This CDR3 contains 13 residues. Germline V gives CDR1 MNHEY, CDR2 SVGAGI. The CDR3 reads CASSLGAVTEAFF. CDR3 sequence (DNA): TGTGCCAGCAGTTTGGGGGCCGTAACTGAAGCTTTCTTT.

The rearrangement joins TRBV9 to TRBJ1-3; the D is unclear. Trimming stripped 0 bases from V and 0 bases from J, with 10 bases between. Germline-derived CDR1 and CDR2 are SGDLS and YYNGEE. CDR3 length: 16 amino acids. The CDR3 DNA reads TGTGCCAGCAGCGTAGAGATGGGATACTCTGGAAACACCATATATTTT. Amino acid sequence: CASSVEMGYSGNTIYF. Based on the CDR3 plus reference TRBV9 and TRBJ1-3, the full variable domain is DSGVTQTPKHLITATGQRVTLRCSPRSGDLSVYWYQQSLDQGLQFLIQYYNGEERAKGNILERFSAQQFPDLHSELNLSSLELGDSALYFCASSVEMGYSGNTIYFGEGSWLTVV.

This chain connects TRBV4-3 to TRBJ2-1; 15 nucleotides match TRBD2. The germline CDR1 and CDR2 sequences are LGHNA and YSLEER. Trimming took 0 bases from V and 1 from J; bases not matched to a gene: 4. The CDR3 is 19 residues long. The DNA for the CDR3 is TGCGCCAGCAGCCAAGAGCGGGGACTAGCGGGAGGTTCCTACAATGAGCAGTTCTTC. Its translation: CASSQERGLAGGSYNEQFF.

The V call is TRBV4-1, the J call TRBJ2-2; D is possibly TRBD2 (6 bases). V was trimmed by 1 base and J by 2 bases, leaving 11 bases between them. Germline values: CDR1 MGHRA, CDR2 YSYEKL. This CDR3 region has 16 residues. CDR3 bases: TGCGCCAGCAGCCAAGCCTCCGGGGGAAACACCGGGGAGCTGTTTTTT. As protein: CASSQASGGNTGELFF.

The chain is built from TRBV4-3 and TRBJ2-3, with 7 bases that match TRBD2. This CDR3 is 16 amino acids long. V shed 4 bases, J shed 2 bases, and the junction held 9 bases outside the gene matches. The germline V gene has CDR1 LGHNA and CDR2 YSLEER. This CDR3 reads CASSLGPGGYTDTQYF. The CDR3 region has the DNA TGCGCCAGCAGCCTAGGGCCGGGAGGATACACAGATACGCAGTATTTT.

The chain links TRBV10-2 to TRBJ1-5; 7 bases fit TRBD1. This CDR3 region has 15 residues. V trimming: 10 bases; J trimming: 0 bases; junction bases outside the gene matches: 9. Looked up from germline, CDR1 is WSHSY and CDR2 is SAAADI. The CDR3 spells CATRDRTYSNQPQHF. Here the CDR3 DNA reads TGCGCCACAAGGGACAGAACCTATAGCAATCAGCCCCAGCATTTT.

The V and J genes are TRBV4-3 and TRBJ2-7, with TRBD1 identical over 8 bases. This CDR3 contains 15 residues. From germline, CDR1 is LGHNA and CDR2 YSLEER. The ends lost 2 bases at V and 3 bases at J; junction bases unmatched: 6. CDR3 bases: TGCGCCAGCAGCCAATCAGGACAGGGAAACTACGAGCAGTACTTC. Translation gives CASSQSGQGNYEQYF.

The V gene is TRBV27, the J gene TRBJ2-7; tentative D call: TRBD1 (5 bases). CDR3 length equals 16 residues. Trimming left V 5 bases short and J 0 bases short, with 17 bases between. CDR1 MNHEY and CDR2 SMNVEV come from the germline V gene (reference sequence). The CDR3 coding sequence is TGTGCCAGCAGTCCACGACCACAGGCGAGCTCCTACGAGCAGTACTTC. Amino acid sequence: CASSPRPQASSYEQYF.

CDR3: CASSLEIQPTGELFF. In nucleotides, the CDR3 is TGTGCCAGCAGCTTAGAGATACAGCCAACCGGGGAGCTGTTTTTT. The chain uses TRBV13 and TRBJ2-2; D is undetermined. V gave up 1 base and J gave up 5 bases, with 11 bases separating them. The CDR3 loop spans 15 amino acids. Germline CDR1 reads PRHDT; CDR2 reads FYEKMQ (reference sequence). Filled out from reference TRBV13 and TRBJ2-2, the complete variable domain reads AAGVIQSPRHLIKEKRETATLKCYPIPRHDTVYWYQQGPGQDPQFLISFYEKMQSDKGSIPDRFSAQQFSDYHSELNMSSLELGDSALYFCASSLEIQPTGELFFGEGSRLTVL.

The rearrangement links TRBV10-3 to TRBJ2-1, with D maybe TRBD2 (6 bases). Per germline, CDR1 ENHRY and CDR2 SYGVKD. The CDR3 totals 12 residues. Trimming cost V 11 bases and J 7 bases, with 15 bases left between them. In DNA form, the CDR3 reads TGTGCCTCGGAGGGCCGGGGGAATGAGCAGTTCTTC. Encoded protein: CASEGRGNEQFF.

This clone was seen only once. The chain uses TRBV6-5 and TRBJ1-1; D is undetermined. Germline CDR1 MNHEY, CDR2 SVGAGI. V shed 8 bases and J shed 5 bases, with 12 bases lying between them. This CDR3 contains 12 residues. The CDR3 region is CASSPRPTEAFF. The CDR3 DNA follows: TGTGCCAGCTCTCCAAGACCTACTGAAGCTTTCTTT.

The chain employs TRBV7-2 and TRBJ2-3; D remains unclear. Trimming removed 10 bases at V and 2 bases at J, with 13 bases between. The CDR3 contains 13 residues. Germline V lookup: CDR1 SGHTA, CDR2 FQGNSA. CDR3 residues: CATATTNTDTQYF. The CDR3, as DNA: TGTGCCACCGCCACAACAAACACAGATACGCAGTATTTT.

CDR3 sequence reads: CASSFRETEAFF. CDR3 coding DNA: TGTGCCAGCAGCTTTCGGGAAACTGAAGCTTTCTTT. The rearrangement uses TRBV5-4 and TRBJ1-1; D is unclear. Germline assignment: CDR1 SGHNT and CDR2 YYREEE (reference sequence). This CDR3 spans 12 amino acids. Between the trimmed V and J ends, which lost 2 bases and 5 bases, there was a span of 7 bases.